These 2 T cell receptor beta chains were all obtained from the same sample, sequenced in a study of blood T cell repertoires in COVID-19. The protocol was immunoSEQ multiplex PCR, while the TCRdb copy is restricted to in-frame clones and leaves out a portion. The sample carries roughly 220,000 clones, 80% recorded once. Sequenced sample: peripheral blood. The origin of the receptors is a woman between 65 and 79 years old with acute or convalescent COVID-19.

The V and J genes are TRBV11-2 and TRBJ2-7; TRBD2 matches 13 bases. Trimming removed 2 bases from V and 6 bases from J; junction bases left unmatched: 7. Per the germline V gene, CDR1 is SGHAT and CDR2 is FQNNGV. CDR3 size: 16 residues. For the CDR3, the DNA is TGTGCCAGCAGCTTACAACTAGCGGGAGGGCCAGGCGAGCAGTACTTC. Protein sequence: CASSLQLAGGPGEQYF.

In its sample, this clone was seen a few times. The rearrangement links TRBV29-1 to TRBJ2-1, with D tentatively TRBD1 (5 bases). The CDR3 has 12 amino acids. Trimming removed 4 bases from V and 2 bases from J, with 6 bases in between. CDR1 SQVTM and CDR2 ANQGSEA come from the germline V gene. The CDR3 here is CSVGQPYNEQFF. The CDR3 coding sequence is TGCAGCGTTGGACAGCCCTACAATGAGCAGTTCTTC.